This TCR beta chain was captured by sequencing in a study of blood T cells in healthy people across ages. Looking at the study overall: Template-switching capture recovered about one barcoded beta molecule per two T cells. Study-wide points: Leaving the PBMCs unsorted stopped any conclusive comparison of naive versus antigen-experienced cells. Higher diversity, along with more naive CD4+ cells, distinguished long-lived donors from aged donors.

A word on this clonotype: Its specificity is not known.

The V and J ends lost 6 bases and 7 bases, in that order; junction bases with no gene match: 8. The CDR3 spans 14 residues. Germline V gene data show CDR1 as DFQATT and CDR2 as SNEGSKA (reference sequence). Alongside a J-beta primer mix, a sample-barcoded 5' primer served in a second PCR lasting 7 to 11 cycles. Using its own MiXCR run on the 5' RACE reads, TCRdb lists one record per CDR3 protein. The sample has around 1,700,000 distinct CDR3 sequences, 28% seen once. The sample taken for sequencing was blood. This chain joins TRBV20-1 and TRBJ2-1; 11 bases fit TRBD1. The TCR originated in a woman aged 25 to 45 in good health. CDR3 loop: CSASGTGGMNEQFF. In DNA form, the CDR3 reads TGCAGTGCGTCCGGGACAGGGGGGATGAATGAGCAGTTCTTC.